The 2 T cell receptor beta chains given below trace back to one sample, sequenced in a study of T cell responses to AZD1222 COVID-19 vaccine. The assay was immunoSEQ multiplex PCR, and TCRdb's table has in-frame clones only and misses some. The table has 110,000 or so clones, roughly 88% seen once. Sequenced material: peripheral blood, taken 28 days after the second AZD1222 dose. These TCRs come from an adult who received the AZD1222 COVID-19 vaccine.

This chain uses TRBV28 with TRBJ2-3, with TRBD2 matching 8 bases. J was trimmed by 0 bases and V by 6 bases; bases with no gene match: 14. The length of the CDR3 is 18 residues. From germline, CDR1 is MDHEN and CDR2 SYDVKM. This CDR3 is CASSASAGGGKSTDTQYF. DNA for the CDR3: TGTGCCAGCAGCGCCTCCGCGGGCGGGGGGAAAAGCACAGATACGCAGTATTTT.

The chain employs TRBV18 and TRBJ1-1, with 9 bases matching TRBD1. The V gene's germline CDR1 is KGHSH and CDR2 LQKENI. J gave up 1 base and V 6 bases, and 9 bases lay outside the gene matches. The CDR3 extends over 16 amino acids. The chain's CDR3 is CASSPRGQGPNTEAFF. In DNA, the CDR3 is TGTGCCAGCTCTCCTAGGGGACAGGGACCGAACACTGAAGCTTTCTTT.